The 23 T cell receptor beta chains below come from one sample, sequenced in a study of blood T cell repertoires in COVID-19. Method: immunoSEQ multiplex PCR; TCRdb's copy keeps in-frame clones and lacks some. Altogether fewer than 200,000 clones are present, around 74% being singletons, with the ten largest covering approximately 3.7%. Sequencing input: peripheral blood. These receptors came from a woman of 80 years or more with acute or convalescent COVID-19.

The chain recombines TRBV30 with TRBJ2-7; the match to TRBD1 covers 11 bases. The junction had 1 base not matched to a gene; V was cut back by 5 bases and J by 4 bases. Germline CDR1 reads GTSNPN; CDR2 reads SVGIG (reference sequence). The CDR3 runs 12 residues. CDR3 in DNA: TGTGCCTGGGGGACAGGGGGATACGAGCAGTACTTC. Residues: CAWGTGGYEQYF. The whole variable domain, filled in from reference TRBV30 and TRBJ2-7, reads SQTIHQWPATLVQPVGSPLSLECTVEGTSNPNLYWYRQAAGRGLQLLFYSVGIGQISSEVPQNLSASRPQDRQFILSSKKLLLSDSGFYLCAWGTGGYEQYFGPGTRLTVT.

The chain joins TRBV5-8 to TRBJ1-2; D unclear. Trimming cost V 1 base and J 4 bases, with 8 bases left between them. The germline CDR1 and CDR2 sequences are SGHTS and YDEGEE. CDR3 length: 13 residues. Here the CDR3 DNA reads TGTGCCAGCAGCTTGTCCGGGAGCTATGGCTACACCTTC. Translating gives CASSLSGSYGYTF.

This sequence joins TRBV5-6 and TRBJ2-7; D gene unclear. Trimming removed 2 bases from V and 0 bases from J, with 3 bases in between. The CDR3 totals 12 residues. The germline gives CDR1 SGHDT, CDR2 YYEEEE. CDR3 in DNA: TGTGCCAGCAGCTTCAGCTCCTACGAGCAGTACTTC. Translated: CASSFSSYEQYF.

This clone was picked up one time. The gene calls are TRBV19 and TRBJ2-3; D uncertain. Germline assignment: CDR1 LNHDA and CDR2 SQIVND (reference sequence). This CDR3 is 14 amino acids long. Trimming left V 1 base short and J 4 bases short, with 9 bases between. The CDR3 region is CASSIVISSDTQYF. The CDR3 DNA sequence: TGTGCCAGTAGTATAGTTATCTCCTCAGATACGCAGTATTTT.

This chain links TRBV2 with TRBJ1-2; D is perhaps TRBD1 (5 bases). The CDR3 is made up of 14 amino acids. Germline V gene lookup returns CDR1 SNHLY and CDR2 FYNNEI. Between the trimmed V and J ends, which lost 1 base and 6 bases, there was a span of 12 bases. CDR3 sequence (DNA): TGTGCCAGCAGTGAAGAGGGCAGGGCGGATGGCTACACCTTC. Translation gives CASSEEGRADGYTF.

The V and J genes are TRBV18 and TRBJ1-1; no clear D. The V end was cut by 6 bases, the J end by 4 bases, with 15 bases between. The CDR3 loop spans 14 amino acids. CDR1 and CDR2 (germline): KGHSH, LQKENI. CDR3 DNA: TGTGCCAGCTCGGCCGGCTTGGGCCTCACTGAAGCTTTCTTT. It yields the protein CASSAGLGLTEAFF.

This chain links TRBV10-2 with TRBJ1-2; D remains unclear. V gave up 0 bases and J gave up 8 bases, with 13 bases separating them. From germline, CDR1 is WSHSY and CDR2 SAAADI. There are 14 residues in the CDR3. This chain's CDR3 is CASSESRFLGGYTF. CDR3 DNA sequence: TGCGCCAGCAGTGAGTCCCGTTTTTTGGGCGGCTACACCTTC.

The chain is built from TRBV4-1 and TRBJ2-3; TRBD1 agrees at 7 bases. V shed 0 bases and J 5 bases; nucleotides not matched to a gene: 8. The CDR3 covers 16 residues. The germline CDR1 and CDR2 sequences are MGHRA and YSYEKL. The CDR3 sequence: CASSQEGTAYRDTQYF. CDR3 nucleotide sequence: TGCGCCAGCAGCCAAGAAGGGACAGCCTATCGAGATACGCAGTATTTT.

V usage is TRBV7-9 and J usage is TRBJ2-2; the D gene is possibly TRBD2 (6 bases). Germline V gene data show CDR1 as SEHNR and CDR2 as FQNEAQ (reference sequence). The CDR3 contains 13 residues. V gave up 5 bases and J gave up 7 bases, with 11 bases separating them. Here the CDR3 DNA reads TGTGCCAGCAGCCTCCAGGGAGGCGGGGAGCTGTTTTTT. The encoded protein is CASSLQGGGELFF.

The rearrangement links TRBV5-1 to TRBJ1-4; 8 bases align to TRBD1. CDR1 and CDR2 from the germline V gene are SGHRS and YFSETQ. The CDR3 spans 15 residues. Losses at the gene ends were 4 bases for V and 7 bases for J; bases not matched to a gene: 9. The CDR3 DNA reads TGCGCCAGCAGCGACTTGACAGGGGCTAGTGAAAAACTGTTTTTT. It encodes CASSDLTGASEKLFF.

The rearrangement links TRBV19 to TRBJ1-5; D not resolved. Per germline, CDR1 LNHDA and CDR2 SQIVND (reference sequence). Trimming pared 7 bases from V and 0 bases from J, leaving 16 bases between. This CDR3 contains 16 residues. The CDR3 DNA reads as TGTGCCAGTAACCCCGGGTATGTGTATAGCAATCAGCCCCAGCATTTT. It yields the protein CASNPGYVYSNQPQHF.

This clone was seen just once. This chain uses TRBV5-8 with TRBJ2-5; the match to TRBD2 covers 15 bases. This CDR3 contains 16 residues. CDR1 is SGHTS, CDR2 YDEGEE, per germline. After removal of 4 bases from V and 5 bases from J, the junction contained 6 bases not matched to a gene. CDR3 in amino acids: CASSTGGTSGGETQYF. CDR3 in DNA: TGTGCCAGCAGCACCGGCGGGACTAGCGGGGGGGAGACCCAGTACTTC.

This clone was counted many times. The chain employs TRBV11-3 and TRBJ1-1, with a tentative D call TRBD1 (5 bases). This CDR3 is 13 amino acids long. V lost 5 bases, J lost 1 base, and 8 bases lay in between. Germline V CDR1 and CDR2: SGHNT, YENEEA. The CDR3 here is CASSLQENTEAFF. CDR3 in DNA: TGTGCCAGCAGCCTACAGGAGAACACTGAAGCTTTCTTT.

The V call is TRBV27, the J call TRBJ2-7, with 9 bases matching TRBD2. Germline-derived CDR1 and CDR2 are MNHEY and SMNVEV (reference sequence). V trimming: 5 bases; J trimming: 4 bases; junction bases outside the gene matches: 9. This CDR3 contains 15 residues. CDR3 DNA sequence: TGTGCCAGCAGTCTGTCTAGCGGGGCTTTTTACGAGCAGTACTTC. Residues: CASSLSSGAFYEQYF.

This chain joins TRBV19 and TRBJ1-1, with D uncertain. This CDR3 comprises 15 residues. The V end lost 5 bases, the J end lost 3 bases, and 16 bases lay between the germline ends. Germline CDR1 reads LNHDA; CDR2 reads SQIVND (reference sequence). CDR3 nucleotide sequence: TGTGCCAGTAGTCCCGGGAAGAACGCCTACACTGAAGCTTTCTTT. Translation: CASSPGKNAYTEAFF. The full variable domain, in which reference TRBV19 and TRBJ1-1 provide the parts outside the CDR3, is DGGITQSPKYLFRKEGQNVTLSCEQNLNHDAMYWYRQDPGQGLRLIYYSQIVNDFQKGDIAEGYSVSREKKESFPLTVTSAQKNPTAFYLCASSPGKNAYTEAFFGQGTRLTVV.

This chain uses TRBV24-1 with TRBJ1-1, with 8 bases that match TRBD1. CDR3 length: 12 residues. Trimming cost V 0 bases and J 10 bases; bases outside gene matches: 0. The germline gives CDR1 KGHDR, CDR2 SFDVKD. For the CDR3, the DNA is TGTGCCACCAGTGATTTGCAGGGGGCAGCTTTCTTT. The encoded protein is CATSDLQGAAFF.

This chain connects TRBV6-1 to TRBJ2-3; D possibly corresponds to TRBD1 (5 bases). The CDR3 covers 15 residues. CDR1 is MNHNS, CDR2 SASEGT, per germline. The V end lost 3 bases, the J end lost 0 bases, and 10 bases lay between the germline ends. DNA for the CDR3: TGTGCCAGCAGTGACCAGACAGTTAGCACAGATACGCAGTATTTT. Residues: CASSDQTVSTDTQYF.

The chain combines TRBV30 with TRBJ1-5; D ambiguous. Germline loops: CDR1 GTSNPN, CDR2 SVGIG (reference sequence). The CDR3 is 13 amino acids. Trimming removed 0 bases at V and 5 bases at J, with 8 bases between. In nucleotides, the CDR3 is TGTGCCTGGAGTGTAGGAGAGGATCAGCCCCAGCATTTT. This translates into CAWSVGEDQPQHF.

The chain couples TRBV5-1 to TRBJ1-1, with 7 bases fitting TRBD1. CDR3 length: 14 residues. From germline, CDR1 is SGHRS and CDR2 YFSETQ. V shed 2 bases, J shed 7 bases, and the junction held 8 bases outside the gene matches. CDR3 sequence (DNA): TGCGCCAGCAGCTTAACCTGGGACAGCCTTGAAGCTTTCTTT. Protein sequence: CASSLTWDSLEAFF.

This sequence joins TRBV11-3 and TRBJ2-1; 12 bases map to TRBD2. The germline gives CDR1 SGHNT, CDR2 YENEEA. CDR3 size: 17 residues. The V gene end was trimmed by 1 base and the J gene end by 5 bases; junction bases not matched to a gene: 6. The CDR3 bases are TGTGCCAGCAGCTTAGGGATGACTAGCGGGAGAAACAATGAGCAGTTCTTC. Residues: CASSLGMTSGRNNEQFF. The variable domain in full, completed from reference TRBV11-3 and TRBJ2-1, reads EAGVVQSPRYKIIEKKQPVAFWCNPISGHNTLYWYLQNLGQGPELLIRYENEEAVDDSQLPKDRFSAERLKGVDSTLKIQPAELGDSAVYLCASSLGMTSGRNNEQFFGPGTRLTVL.

The rearrangement uses TRBV4-2 and TRBJ2-3; weak D call: TRBD2 (6 bases). This CDR3 region has 18 residues. V dropped 2 bases and J dropped 2 bases, with 20 bases sitting between them. Germline V gives CDR1 LGHNA, CDR2 YNFKEQ. The CDR3 protein is CASSQQSPYGGNTDTQYF. The CDR3 nucleotides read TGTGCCAGCAGCCAACAGAGTCCTTACGGGGGAAACACAGATACGCAGTATTTT.

V and J are TRBV7-9 and TRBJ2-3; D is ambiguous. V was clipped by 4 bases and J by 6 bases, with 11 bases between them. The CDR3 spans 13 residues. Germline lookup yields CDR1 SEHNR and CDR2 FQNEAQ (reference sequence). In DNA, the CDR3 is TGTGCCAGCAGCTCTAGACCCTCGGATACGCAGTATTTT. Translated: CASSSRPSDTQYF.

The V gene is TRBV15, the J gene TRBJ1-6, with D possibly TRBD1 on 6 matching bases. This CDR3 is built from 14 residues. The ends were cut back, 2 bases at V and 10 bases at J, with 12 bases in the middle. CDR1 LNHNV and CDR2 YYDKDF come from the germline V gene (reference sequence). The CDR3 DNA sequence: TGTGCCACCAGCAGAACAGGGTCGGGCTCACCCCTCCACTTT. The encoded protein is CATSRTGSGSPLHF. The complete variable domain, with remaining parts taken from reference TRBV15 and TRBJ1-6, reads DAMVIQNPRYQVTQFGKPVTLSCSQTLNHNVMYWYQQKSSQAPKLLFHYYDKDFNNEADTPDNFQSRRPNTSFCFLDIRSPGLGDTAMYLCATSRTGSGSPLHFGNGTRLTVT.